A single sample gave rise to the 12 T cell receptor beta chains below, sequenced in a study of blood T cell repertoires in COVID-19 (dated by TCRdb to 2018 to 2021). Libraries came from the immunoSEQ multiplex PCR assay. The source is immuneACCESS, and TCRdb retained only in-frame sequences with V and J called. Part of the clones is not carried over; for the studies checked, unresolved V genes explain less than half of this, and the remainder is unexplained. Recorded for this sample are about 170,000 clones; 88% of them occurred a single time. 2% to 2.5% of the sample comes from the top ten. Sequenced: peripheral blood. The source of these receptors is a man between 45 and 60 years old who had recovered from COVID-19.

The gene calls are TRBV30 and TRBJ2-3, with a possible D match to TRBD2 (7 bases). Germline CDR1 GTSNPN, CDR2 SVGIG (reference sequence). Trimming shortened V by 1 base and J by 0 bases, and 11 bases separated the two germline ends. The CDR3 is made up of 15 amino acids. CDR3 sequence: CAWSGGGLSTDTQYF. CDR3 in DNA: TGTGCCTGGAGTGGGGGGGGCCTTAGCACAGATACGCAGTATTTT.

CDR3 bases: TGTGCCAGCAGCGTAGCAGTCGGACAGGGCGGGGCTTTCTTT. Translation gives CASSVAVGQGGAFF. This chain joins TRBV9 and TRBJ1-1; 8 bases line up with TRBD1. CDR3 size: 14 residues. Germline assignment: CDR1 SGDLS and CDR2 YYNGEE. V gave up 0 bases and J gave up 11 bases; unmatched junction bases: 9.

CDR3 residues: CASSLGQGSGNTIYF. The CDR3 bases are TGTGCCAGCAGTTTAGGACAGGGCTCTGGAAACACCATATATTTT. The chain employs TRBV28 and TRBJ1-3, with 8 bases lining up with TRBD1. Trimming at V came to 2 bases and at J to 0 bases, leaving 0 bases not matched to a gene. CDR1 and CDR2 (germline): MDHEN, SYDVKM. This CDR3 has 15 amino acids.

V usage is TRBV7-2 and J usage is TRBJ1-2, with a weak D call TRBD1 (6 bases). The CDR3 runs to 13 residues. Deletions cut 8 bases from V and 1 base from J, with 11 bases between. The germline gives CDR1 SGHTA, CDR2 FQGNSA. CDR3 protein: CASLQGNNYGYTF. The CDR3 DNA follows: TGTGCCAGCCTACAGGGAAATAACTATGGCTACACCTTC.

V usage is TRBV27 and J usage is TRBJ1-6; TRBD1 agrees at 9 bases. J gave up 7 bases and V 2 bases, and 12 bases lay outside the gene matches. The CDR3 loop spans 18 amino acids. In germline, CDR1 is MNHEY, CDR2 SMNVEV (reference sequence). This CDR3 reads CASSLRVQGALGNSPLHF. As DNA, the CDR3 is TGTGCCAGCAGTTTAAGGGTACAGGGGGCGCTCGGAAATTCACCCCTCCACTTT.

In nucleotides, the CDR3 is TGTGCCAGCAGCGTCTTTAGCGGGAGGCAAAATGAGCAGTTCTTC. Protein: CASSVFSGRQNEQFF. The V call is TRBV9, the J call TRBJ2-1; 10 nucleotides line up with TRBD2. The germline V gene has CDR1 SGDLS and CDR2 YYNGEE. This CDR3 spans 15 amino acids. V lost 2 bases, J lost 7 bases, and 6 bases stayed unmatched.

V gene TRBV27 combines with J gene TRBJ2-1; D possibly corresponds to TRBD2 (6 bases). V lost 5 bases and J 0 bases, leaving 11 bases between the germline ends. CDR3 length: 15 residues. Germline CDR1 is MNHEY and CDR2 is SMNVEV (reference sequence). CDR3 coding DNA: TGTGCCAGCAGTCCCGGGACTTCCTCCTACAATGAGCAGTTCTTC. It translates to CASSPGTSSYNEQFF.

The V and J genes are TRBV19 and TRBJ1-5, with a tentative D call TRBD1 (6 bases). The CDR3 runs 15 residues. Trimming took off 0 bases at V and 5 bases at J, with 11 bases between the two ends. Germline-derived CDR1 and CDR2 are LNHDA and SQIVND (reference sequence). The CDR3 loop is CASSIDHQGYQPQHF. The CDR3 nucleotides read TGTGCCAGTAGTATAGATCATCAGGGGTATCAGCCCCAGCATTTT. The whole variable domain, remainder taken from reference TRBV19 and TRBJ1-5, is DGGITQSPKYLFRKEGQNVTLSCEQNLNHDAMYWYRQDPGQGLRLIYYSQIVNDFQKGDIAEGYSVSREKKESFPLTVTSAQKNPTAFYLCASSIDHQGYQPQHFGDGTRLSIL.

The chain links TRBV5-4 to TRBJ1-2; D may be TRBD1 (5 bases). CDR3 size: 15 residues. Trimming shortened V by 3 bases and J by 7 bases, and 19 bases separated the two germline ends. Germline CDR1 and CDR2: SGHNT and YYREEE (reference sequence). This chain's CDR3 is CASSSTGPGGRGYTF. The CDR3 nucleotides are TGTGCCAGCAGCTCAACCGGGCCCGGGGGACGTGGCTACACCTTC.

This chain links TRBV6-1 with TRBJ2-7, with D hard to call. Germline CDR1 MNHNS, CDR2 SASEGT. The germline V and J ends were trimmed by 1 base and 9 bases, with 16 bases remaining between them. This CDR3 region has 14 residues. The CDR3 here is CASSEGRMVIGQYF. Written as DNA, the CDR3 is TGTGCCAGCAGTGAAGGCAGGATGGTGATTGGGCAGTACTTC.

V is TRBV28 and J is TRBJ1-4, with a weak D call TRBD1 (6 bases). The CDR3 loop spans 16 amino acids. Germline V gene data show CDR1 as MDHEN and CDR2 as SYDVKM. The germline V and J ends were trimmed by 5 bases and 8 bases, with 21 bases remaining between them. CDR3 DNA sequence: TGTGCCAGCAGTCGCGCGGTGGCAGGGGTAAGGGAAAAACTGTTTTTT. Translation gives CASSRAVAGVREKLFF.

This chain joins TRBV11-2 and TRBJ2-7; 8 positions match TRBD1. Germline values: CDR1 SGHAT, CDR2 FQNNGV. The CDR3 is made up of 14 amino acids. J was trimmed by 2 bases and V by 5 bases; bases with no gene match: 5. CDR3 loop: CASSRTDRAYEQYF. The CDR3 nucleotides are TGTGCCAGCAGCAGAACGGACAGGGCCTACGAGCAGTACTTC.